What follows are 12 T cell receptor beta chains derived from one specimen sequenced in a study of spatial heterogeneity in lung cancer. The time point: sample taken at primary tumor resection. TCRdb re-derived calls from the 5' RACE reads in MiXCR, one entry per CDR3 protein. The sample includes about 2,900 distinct CDR3 sequences, about 17% of them seen just once. The sequenced sample was normal lung tissue next to the tumor, obtained at surgery. Every receptor here comes from a female donor with early-stage non-small cell lung cancer.

This clonotype is medium-sized within its sample. The chain employs TRBV7-9 and TRBJ2-1, with 13 nucleotides matching TRBD2. The CDR3 is 19 amino acids. Germline lookup yields CDR1 SEHNR and CDR2 FQNEAQ (reference sequence). J was trimmed by 0 bases and V by 10 bases; bases with no gene match: 15. CDR3 bases: TGTGCCACCGCCGGGGGGGGACTAGCGGGATACGGCTCCTACAATGAGCAGTTCTTC. Translation: CATAGGGLAGYGSYNEQFF.

V usage is TRBV28 and J usage is TRBJ2-1; 11 positions agree with TRBD2. The CDR3 is 15 amino acids. J lost 5 bases, V lost 5 bases, and 5 bases had no gene match. Germline V lookup: CDR1 MDHEN, CDR2 SYDVKM. The CDR3, as DNA: TGTGCCAGCAGTCTAATAGCGGGAGGGAACAATGAGCAGTTCTTC. Translating it yields CASSLIAGGNNEQFF.

By sample fraction, this clonotype is large. V and J are TRBV7-2 and TRBJ2-3; 11 nucleotides agree with TRBD2. Germline V gene data show CDR1 as SGHTA and CDR2 as FQGNSA. V was pared by 0 bases and J by 4 bases, with 3 bases of the junction left unmatched. CDR3 length equals 16 residues. The CDR3 sequence is CASSLASGRVADTQYF. The CDR3 coding sequence is TGTGCCAGCAGCTTAGCTAGCGGGAGGGTCGCAGATACGCAGTATTTT. Together with reference TRBV7-2 and TRBJ2-3, the CDR3 gives the full variable domain: GAGVSQSPSNKVTEKGKDVELRCDPISGHTALYWYRQSLGQGLEFLIYFQGNSAPDKSGLPSDRFSAERTGGSVSTLTIQRTQQEDSAVYLCASSLASGRVADTQYFGPGTRLTVL.

V gene TRBV29-1 combines with J gene TRBJ1-2, with 7 positions matching TRBD1. The CDR3 is made up of 13 amino acids. J gave up 6 bases and V 6 bases, and 10 bases lay outside the gene matches. Germline V gene data show CDR1 as SQVTM and CDR2 as ANQGSEA. The CDR3 DNA reads as TGCAGCGTAGCCCAGGGGGTTCTGGATGGCTACACCTTC. Translation gives CSVAQGVLDGYTF.

V gene TRBV6-5 combines with J gene TRBJ2-1; a possible D gene is TRBD1 (5 bases). This CDR3 contains 16 residues. Trimming cost V 0 bases and J 3 bases, with 12 bases left between them. From germline, CDR1 is MNHEY and CDR2 SVGAGI. CDR3 protein: CASSYSFGADYNEQFF. Here the CDR3 DNA reads TGTGCCAGCAGTTACTCGTTTGGGGCGGACTACAATGAGCAGTTCTTC.

The chain couples TRBV7-2 to TRBJ2-3, with 9 bases fitting TRBD1. The junction had 5 bases not matched to a gene; V was cut back by 5 bases and J by 2 bases. This CDR3 has 15 residues. Germline lookup yields CDR1 SGHTA and CDR2 FQGNSA. CDR3 loop: CASSTTGGSTDTQYF. In DNA, the CDR3 is TGTGCCAGCAGCACCACAGGGGGCTCCACAGATACGCAGTATTTT.

By its share, this clonotype is medium-sized (0.01 to 0.1%). The chain recombines TRBV12-3 or TRBV12-4 with TRBJ2-5; D is ambiguous. Trimming took off 0 bases at V and 5 bases at J, with 7 bases between the two ends. This CDR3 is 13 amino acids long. The CDR3, as DNA: TGTGCCAGCAGTTTAGCGCTAAGGGAGACCCAGTACTTC. Residues: CASSLALRETQYF.

The chain links TRBV30 to TRBJ2-2; 9 bases map to TRBD2. This CDR3 has 15 amino acids. Germline V CDR1 and CDR2: GTSNPN, SVGIG (reference sequence). J was trimmed by 2 bases and V by 5 bases; bases with no gene match: 6. CDR3 sequence: CAWGRGLANTGELFF. The DNA for the CDR3 is TGTGCCTGGGGACGGGGACTAGCAAACACCGGGGAGCTGTTTTTT.

This clonotype is medium-sized (0.01 to 0.1%) within its sample. The V call is TRBV28, the J call TRBJ1-1; 8 bases line up with TRBD1. CDR1 is MDHEN, CDR2 SYDVKM, per germline. J lost 5 bases, V lost 5 bases, and 13 bases had no gene match. This CDR3 region has 16 residues. CDR3 in DNA: TGTGCCAGCAGTGAAGCAGGGGGCATCGGTAGGACTGAAGCTTTCTTT. Protein product: CASSEAGGIGRTEAFF.

By share, this clonotype ranks as medium-sized. The gene calls are TRBV20-1 and TRBJ1-2; TRBD1 aligns across 7 bases. Germline trimming cut 3 bases from V and 5 bases from J; bases unmatched to any gene: 9. The CDR3 totals 14 residues. Germline V lookup: CDR1 DFQATT, CDR2 SNEGSKA (reference sequence). In DNA, the CDR3 is TGCAGTGCTAGTGTGGGCAGGGGGTCGTATGGCTACACCTTC. Its protein product is CSASVGRGSYGYTF.

This clonotype occurred a few times. One end of the junction fails to match germline, which may point to a read error. The V call is TRBV28, the J call TRBJ1-3; D is ambiguous. This CDR3 is built from 16 residues. Germline V gene lookup returns CDR1 MDHEN and CDR2 SYDVKM. In DNA, the CDR3 is TGTGCCAGCAGCTCTATGGTACTGAGCTCTGAAAACACCATATATTTT. Translated, it gives CASSSMVLSSENTIYF.

Relative to its sample, this clonotype is medium-sized (0.01 to 0.1%). This chain links TRBV18 with TRBJ2-7; TRBD2 aligns across 11 bases. Germline CDR1 KGHSH, CDR2 LQKENI. There are 14 residues in the CDR3. V lost 5 bases, J lost 3 bases, and 3 bases stayed unmatched. For the CDR3, the DNA is TGTGCCAGCTCAATGGGACTAGCGGACTACGAGCAGTACTTC. Encoded protein: CASSMGLADYEQYF.